The 14 T cell receptor beta chains below were found in one sample sequenced in a study of patients and donors after allogeneic stem cell transplantation. TCRdb recomputed calls from the RT-PCR reads with MiXCR, one row per CDR3 protein. This table has about a million distinct CDR3 sequences, 18% appearing once. Source material: blood, either unsorted or a sorted T cell fraction (not recorded which). Receptors were obtained from a human donor who was either an allogeneic HSCT recipient or a stem cell or donor lymphocyte infusion donor (not recorded which). It is not recorded whose cells these are; they may come from a transplant donor.

This chain connects TRBV5-1 to TRBJ2-1; 8 positions agree with TRBD2. Per the germline V gene, CDR1 is SGHRS and CDR2 is YFSETQ. V dropped 0 bases and J dropped 6; count of bases not matched to a gene: 2. The length of the CDR3 is 14 residues. CDR3 in DNA: TGCGCCAGCAGCTTGGCGGGACTAGGCAATGAGCAGTTCTTC. Its protein is CASSLAGLGNEQFF.

The rearrangement links TRBV20-1 to TRBJ1-2; 8 bases map to TRBD1. Germline V gene lookup returns CDR1 DFQATT and CDR2 SNEGSKA (reference sequence). Trimming cost V 6 bases and J 4 bases; bases outside gene matches: 7. This CDR3 region has 13 residues. CDR3 sequence (DNA): TGCAGTGCCCGGACAGGGATCCCCTATGGCTACACCTTC. Translation gives CSARTGIPYGYTF.

This clonotype has ten or more counts. The V and J genes are TRBV9 and TRBJ1-1; D is possibly TRBD1 (6 bases). The CDR3 contains 12 residues. Trimming shortened V by 7 bases and J by 0 bases, and 7 bases separated the two germline ends. Germline V lookup: CDR1 SGDLS, CDR2 YYNGEE. The CDR3 here is CASGGMNTEAFF. The CDR3 bases are TGTGCCAGCGGGGGCATGAACACTGAAGCTTTCTTT.

This clonotype has more than one count but fewer than ten. The rearrangement joins TRBV15 to TRBJ1-5, with D possibly matching TRBD1 (6 bases). Germline V gene lookup returns CDR1 LNHNV and CDR2 YYDKDF (reference sequence). CDR3 size: 16 residues. Between the trimmed V and J ends, which lost 0 bases and 7 bases, there was a span of 16 bases. The CDR3, as DNA: TGTGCCACCAGCAGAGATGCACAGGGTCGTAGGCAGCCCCAGCATTTT. It encodes CATSRDAQGRRQPQHF.

This clonotype was seen only a few times. The J gene is TRBJ2-3, the V gene TRBV12-3 or TRBV12-4, with 10 bases matching TRBD2. The CDR3 loop spans 15 amino acids. The J segment lost 8 bases and the V segment lost 6 bases, leaving 11 bases of the junction unmatched. The chain's CDR3 is CASSRGAGGPGTQYF. The CDR3 bases are TGTGCCAGCAGCCGAGGAGCGGGGGGGCCCGGTACGCAGTATTTT.

This clonotype was observed a handful of times. The V and J genes are TRBV10-3 and TRBJ2-6; possibly TRBD1 or TRBD2 for D (5 bases each). CDR1 and CDR2 from the germline V gene are ENHRY and SYGVKD. The V gene lost 7 bases and the J gene lost 7 bases, with 17 bases spanning the gap. This CDR3 is 15 amino acids long. Here the CDR3 reads CAITAGRAVANVLTF. As DNA, the CDR3 is TGTGCCATCACGGCGGGCAGGGCCGTCGCCAACGTCCTGACTTTC.

This clonotype was observed a few times. The chain links TRBV29-1 to TRBJ1-2, with D perhaps TRBD1 (6 bases). The CDR3 spans 10 residues. Trimming removed 6 bases from V and 7 bases from J, with 9 bases in between. Germline V gene lookup returns CDR1 SQVTM and CDR2 ANQGSEA. CDR3 region: CSVWTVGYTF. The CDR3 bases are TGCAGCGTCTGGACAGTTGGCTACACCTTC.

This clonotype has a handful of counts. This chain links TRBV7-2 with TRBJ2-2; D may be TRBD2 (5 bases). From germline, CDR1 is SGHTA and CDR2 FQGNSA. V was trimmed by 5 bases and J by 7 bases, leaving 11 bases between them. CDR3 length: 13 amino acids. CDR3 in DNA: TGTGCCAGCAGCCCTCGCCGGGGCGGGGAGCTGTTTTTT. Translated, it gives CASSPRRGGELFF. The whole variable domain, remainder taken from reference TRBV7-2 and TRBJ2-2, is GAGVSQSPSNKVTEKGKDVELRCDPISGHTALYWYRQSLGQGLEFLIYFQGNSAPDKSGLPSDRFSAERTGGSVSTLTIQRTQQEDSAVYLCASSPRRGGELFFGEGSRLTVL.

This clonotype was detected ten times or more. The chain carries TRBV27 and TRBJ2-1; D is tentatively TRBD1 or TRBD2 (5 bases each). Trimming pared 8 bases from V and 7 bases from J, leaving 9 bases between. The germline V gene encodes CDR1 MNHEY and CDR2 SMNVEV (reference sequence). The CDR3 spans 11 residues. CDR3 protein: CASLGGNEQFF. The CDR3 coding sequence is TGTGCCAGCCTTGGGGGTAATGAGCAGTTCTTC.

The chain employs TRBV24-1 and TRBJ2-7; D remains ambiguous. The CDR3 contains 12 residues. Germline V gene sequence: CDR1 KGHDR, CDR2 SFDVKD. With 8 bases removed from V and 4 bases from J, the gap between germline ends came to 11 bases. For the CDR3, the DNA is TGTGCCACCAACGGGTACGGTTACGAGCAGTACTTC. Encoded protein: CATNGYGYEQYF.

The table lists this clonotype with many counts. The CDR3 DNA sequence: TGTGCCAGCAGTCGGGACAGTACTGGAAACACCATATATTTT. This encodes CASSRDSTGNTIYF. The rearrangement uses TRBV12-3 or TRBV12-4 and TRBJ1-3, with 7 bases identical to TRBD1. The length of the CDR3 is 14 residues. V dropped 5 bases and J dropped 2; count of bases not matched to a gene: 3.

This clonotype was seen a handful of times. This chain connects TRBV11-2 to TRBJ2-3; no clear D. The CDR3 consists of 11 residues. Between the trimmed V and J ends, which lost 1 base and 7 bases, there was a span of 3 bases. Germline V lookup: CDR1 SGHAT, CDR2 FQNNGV. CDR3 in amino acids: CASSLANTQYF. As DNA, the CDR3 is TGTGCCAGCAGCTTAGCAAATACGCAGTATTTT. The full variable domain, completed using reference TRBV11-2 and TRBJ2-3, is EAGVAQSPRYKIIEKRQSVAFWCNPISGHATLYWYQQILGQGPKLLIQFQNNGVVDDSQLPKDRFSAERLKGVDSTLKIQPAKLEDSAVYLCASSLANTQYFGPGTRLTVL.

This clonotype was recorded many times. The J gene is TRBJ1-6, the V gene TRBV12-3 or TRBV12-4, with 7 bases fitting TRBD1. The CDR3 length is 14 residues. V shed 3 bases and J 7 bases; nucleotides not matched to a gene: 3. The CDR3 DNA is TGTGCCAGCAGTTTCGGACAGGAAAATTCACCCCTCCACTTT. This gives the protein CASSFGQENSPLHF.

V is TRBV10-3 and J is TRBJ2-3; D might be TRBD2 (5 bases). Germline values: CDR1 ENHRY, CDR2 SYGVKD. V was shortened by 0 bases and J by 8 bases, with 15 bases between the two germline ends. The CDR3 runs to 15 residues. DNA of the CDR3: TGTGCCATCAGTGAGTCGGAGGATAGGGTGGGTACGCAGTATTTT. Its protein is CAISESEDRVGTQYF.